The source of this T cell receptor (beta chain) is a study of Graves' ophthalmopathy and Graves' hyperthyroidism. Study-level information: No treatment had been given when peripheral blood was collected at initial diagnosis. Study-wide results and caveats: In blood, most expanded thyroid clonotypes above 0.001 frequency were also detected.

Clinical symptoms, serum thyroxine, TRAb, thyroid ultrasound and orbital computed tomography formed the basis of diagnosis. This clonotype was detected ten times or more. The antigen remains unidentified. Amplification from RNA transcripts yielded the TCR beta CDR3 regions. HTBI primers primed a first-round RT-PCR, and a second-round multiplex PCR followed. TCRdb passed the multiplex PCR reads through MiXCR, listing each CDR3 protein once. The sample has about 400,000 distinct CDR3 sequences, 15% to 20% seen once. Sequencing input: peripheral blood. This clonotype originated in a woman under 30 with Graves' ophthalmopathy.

CDR3 sequence: CASRGGDGALNTEAFF. CDR3 coding DNA: TGTGCCAGCAGGGGGGGGGACGGAGCTTTGAACACTGAAGCTTTCTTT. The chain combines TRBV6-1 with TRBJ1-1, with TRBD1 as a possible D gene (5 bases). The germline V and J ends were trimmed by 6 bases and 0 bases, with 17 bases remaining between them. The CDR3 consists of 16 residues. Germline V gene sequence: CDR1 MNHNS, CDR2 SASEGT.